What follows are 5 T cell receptor beta chains derived from one specimen sequenced in a study of OX40 agonist ivuxolimab in advanced cancers. Clones were sequenced by immunoSEQ multiplex PCR, and TCRdb holds only the in-frame ones, with some missing. The sample shows 40,000 to 60,000 clones, about 80% of them seen only once. The material was CD4+ or CD8+ T cells sorted from blood, obtained in a trial of the OX40 agonist ivuxolimab. Receptor source: an adult with an advanced solid tumor such as melanoma, head and neck, liver or kidney cancer.

V usage is TRBV2 and J usage is TRBJ1-2; the D gene is possibly TRBD1 (5 bases). The CDR3 extends over 13 amino acids. Deletions cut 7 bases from V and 7 bases from J, with 16 bases between. Germline lookup yields CDR1 SNHLY and CDR2 FYNNEI. CDR3 residues: CASKGLFVGGYTF. CDR3 nucleotide sequence: TGTGCCAGCAAGGGGCTATTCGTTGGTGGCTACACCTTC.

The rearrangement links TRBV7-9 to TRBJ2-1; D possibly uses TRBD1 or TRBD2 (5 bases each). Trimming cost V 5 bases and J 2 bases, with 13 bases left between them. Per germline, CDR1 SEHNR and CDR2 FQNEAQ (reference sequence). The CDR3 runs 15 residues. CDR3 loop: CASSPGPEPYNEQFF. In DNA form, the CDR3 reads TGTGCCAGCAGCCCGGGACCAGAGCCCTACAATGAGCAGTTCTTC. The full variable domain, its missing parts supplied by reference TRBV7-9 and TRBJ2-1, is DTGVSQNPRHKITKRGQNVTFRCDPISEHNRLYWYRQTLGQGPEFLTYFQNEAQLEKSRLLSDRFSAERPKGSFSTLEIQRTEQGDSAMYLCASSPGPEPYNEQFFGPGTRLTVL.

V and J are TRBV18 and TRBJ2-5, with 10 bases identical to TRBD1. Gene TRBJ2-7 matches the end of the DNA better, so the J call may be wrong. CDR1 and CDR2 from the germline V gene are KGHSH and LQKENI. This CDR3 contains 15 residues. The CDR3 DNA sequence: TGTGCCAGCTCACCTACGACAGGGGGCGAATACGAGCAGTACTTC. Encoded protein: CASSPTTGGEYEQYF.

Only one count was recorded for this clone. The chain uses TRBV12-5 and TRBJ1-5; D gene ambiguous. Germline V gene data show CDR1 as LGHNT and CDR2 as FRNRAP. The CDR3 runs 17 residues. V was clipped by 4 bases and J by 6 bases, with 22 bases between them. The CDR3 coding sequence is TGTGCTAGTGGTTCTTACCGATTTTCCGATGCCACTCAGCCCCAGCATTTT. This sequence encodes CASGSYRFSDATQPQHF.

This chain links TRBV30 with TRBJ1-1, with D tentatively TRBD1 (5 bases). There are 14 residues in the CDR3. Trimming pared 3 bases from V and 1 base from J, leaving 12 bases between. Germline values: CDR1 GTSNPN, CDR2 SVGIG (reference sequence). The CDR3, as DNA: TGTGCCTGGAGCCTCGGGGCAGGGAACACTGAAGCTTTCTTT. Translated, it gives CAWSLGAGNTEAFF.